The T cell receptor (beta chain) described here comes from a study of blood T cell repertoires in COVID-19. At the level of the study: Collection of acute and convalescent COVID-19 samples took place in the United States, Italy and Spain. Sources were T cells, B-cell-depleted T cells, or PBMCs; the material itself was cDNA or gDNA.

Study processing details: Reference gene primer amplification yielded estimated nucleated cell counts. Some clones are missing from TCRdb's copy, which holds only in-frame ones; the method was immunoSEQ multiplex PCR. The V and J calls and clone size were taken over from that table, and D and trimming were inferred from the DNA. The table lists tens of thousands of clones, 85% to 90% of them singletons, with more than 4.5% in the top ten. Germline CDR1 is LNHDA and CDR2 is SQIVND (reference sequence). Deletions cut 0 bases from V and 4 bases from J, with 5 bases between. The CDR3 length is 13 residues.

V and J are TRBV19 and TRBJ2-3, with D unresolved. The sample consisted of peripheral blood. The sequence came from a woman of 80 years or more with acute or convalescent COVID-19. CDR3 residues: CASSIDRADTQYF. The CDR3 region has the DNA TGTGCCAGTAGTATAGATAGAGCAGATACGCAGTATTTT.